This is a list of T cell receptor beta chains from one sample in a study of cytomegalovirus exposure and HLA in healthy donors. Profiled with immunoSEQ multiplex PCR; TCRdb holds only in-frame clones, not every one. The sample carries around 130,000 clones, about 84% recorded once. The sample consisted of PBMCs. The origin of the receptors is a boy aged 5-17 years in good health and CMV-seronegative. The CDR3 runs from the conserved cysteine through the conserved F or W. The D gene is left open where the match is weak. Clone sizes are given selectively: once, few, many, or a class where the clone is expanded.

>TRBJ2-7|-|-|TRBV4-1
TGCGCCAGCAGCCAAGATTTGACGGGTATATACGAGCAGTACTTC
CASSQDLTGIYEQYF
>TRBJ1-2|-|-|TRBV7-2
TGTGCCAGCAGCCCCCAGACAGGCAGAGATGGCTACACCTTC
CASSPQTGRDGYTF
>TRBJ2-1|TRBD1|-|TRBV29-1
TGCAGCGCCGGCAAGACAGGGGCGTACAATGAGCAGTTCTTC
CSAGKTGAYNEQFF
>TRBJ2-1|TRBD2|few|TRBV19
TGTGCCAGTACCAAACCCGTAGCGGGGGGGACCTACAATGAGCAGTTCTTC
CASTKPVAGGTYNEQFF
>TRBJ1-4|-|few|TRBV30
TGTGCCTGGAGTGGGGGCACCAATGAAAAACTGTTTTTT
CAWSGGTNEKLFF
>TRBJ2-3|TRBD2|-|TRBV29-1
TGCAGCGTTGAATTTCCGACTAGCGGGAGGGCAGATACGCAGTATTTT
CSVEFPTSGRADTQYF
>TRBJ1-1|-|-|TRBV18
TGTGCCAGCTCAAGAGAGCAGGGCTACACTGAAGCTTTCTTT
CASSREQGYTEAFF
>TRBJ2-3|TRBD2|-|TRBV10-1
TGCGCCAGCAGCGACGGTGAGGCGGGGGGAACCTTATCCCTAAGCACAGATACGCAGTATTTT
CASSDGEAGGTLSLSTDTQYF
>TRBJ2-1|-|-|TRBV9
TGTGCCAGCAGCGTAGCGGGCTACAATGAGCAGTTCTTC
CASSVAGYNEQFF
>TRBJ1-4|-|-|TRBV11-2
TGTGCCAGCAGCTTAGATCTTTTGGGGGCCGGTGAAAAACTGTTTTTT
CASSLDLLGAGEKLFF
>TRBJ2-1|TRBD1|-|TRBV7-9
TGTGCCAGCAGCTCCGGGACAGAAATGTACAATGAGCAGTTCTTC
CASSSGTEMYNEQFF
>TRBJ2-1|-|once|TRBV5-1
TGCGCCAGCAGCTTGGACGCCAGCTCCTACAATGAGCAGTTCTTC
CASSLDASSYNEQFF
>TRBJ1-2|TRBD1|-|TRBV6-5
TGTGCCAGCAGAGAGACAGGGGTCGGGTTCTATGGCTACACCTTC
CASRETGVGFYGYTF
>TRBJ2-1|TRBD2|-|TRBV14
TGTGCCAGCAGCCCCCTAGGGTCTAGCGGCCCCTGGGATGAGCAGTTCTTC
CASSPLGSSGPWDEQFF
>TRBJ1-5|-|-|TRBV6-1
TGTGCCAGCAGTGAAGGCGGCCCCCCACAGCCCCAGCATTTT
CASSEGGPPQPQHF
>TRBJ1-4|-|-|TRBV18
TGTGCCAGCTCACCCGACAGAGCTAATGAAAAACTGTTTTTT
CASSPDRANEKLFF
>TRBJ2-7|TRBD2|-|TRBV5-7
TGTGCCAGCAGCCGGGACTACTTCATCCCATACGAGCAGTACTTC
CASSRDYFIPYEQYF
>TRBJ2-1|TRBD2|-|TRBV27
TGTGCCAGCAGTTTAACTAGCGGGAGCCTAAAGCAGTTCTTC
CASSLTSGSLKQFF
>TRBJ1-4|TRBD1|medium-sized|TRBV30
TGTGCCTGGTCAGGGGGTTATGAAAAACTGTTTTTT
CAWSGGYEKLFF
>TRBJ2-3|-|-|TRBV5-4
TGTGCCAGCAGCCCCCCGAATGGAGGGCGCACAGATACGCAGTATTTT
CASSPPNGGRTDTQYF
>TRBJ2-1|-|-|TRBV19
TGTGCCAGTAGTATGCTGAGCTCCTACAATGAGCAGTTCTTC
CASSMLSSYNEQFF
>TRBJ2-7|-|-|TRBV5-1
TGCGCCAGCAGCTCCGCCGACTCCAGCTACGAGCAGTACTTC
CASSSADSSYEQYF